A single T cell receptor beta chain is shown here with its context. This specimen belongs to a study of blood T cell repertoires in COVID-19. Looking at the study overall: The study drew acute and convalescent COVID-19 samples from the United States, Italy and Spain. In each case, the material was cDNA or gDNA derived from T cells, B-cell-depleted T cells, or PBMCs.

Original methodology: Amplification with reference gene primers provided the estimates of nucleated cell counts. Sequenced by immunoSEQ multiplex PCR; TCRdb stores in-frame clones only, minus some. That table gives V, J and clone size, and the DNA gave D and trimming. The sample contains about 400,000 clones, 88% of which appear only once. The sequence was collected from a woman between 40 and 55 years old with acute COVID-19. Sequencing was performed on PBMCs or T cells enriched from blood (not recorded which).

The CDR3 region has the DNA TGTGCCATCAGTGATCCCCAACAGGGACAGGGAAGGTACGAGCAGTACTTC. It is translated as CAISDPQQGQGRYEQYF. This chain links TRBV10-3 with TRBJ2-7; 9 bases line up with TRBD1. The CDR3 loop spans 17 amino acids. The junction had 13 bases not matched to a gene; V was cut back by 3 bases and J by 4 bases. Germline V gene lookup returns CDR1 ENHRY and CDR2 SYGVKD.